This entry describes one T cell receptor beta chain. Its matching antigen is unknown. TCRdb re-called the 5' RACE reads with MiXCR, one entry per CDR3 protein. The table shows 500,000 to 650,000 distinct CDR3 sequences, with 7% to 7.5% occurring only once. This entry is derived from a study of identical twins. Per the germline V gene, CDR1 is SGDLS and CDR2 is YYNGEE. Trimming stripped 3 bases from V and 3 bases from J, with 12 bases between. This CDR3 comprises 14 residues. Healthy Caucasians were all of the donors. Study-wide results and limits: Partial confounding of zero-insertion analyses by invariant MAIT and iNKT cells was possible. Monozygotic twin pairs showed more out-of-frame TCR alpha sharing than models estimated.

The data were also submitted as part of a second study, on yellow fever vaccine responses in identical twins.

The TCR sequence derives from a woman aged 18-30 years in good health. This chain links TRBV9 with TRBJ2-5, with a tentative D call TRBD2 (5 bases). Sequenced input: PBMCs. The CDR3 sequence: CASSETRRKETQYF. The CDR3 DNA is TGTGCCAGCAGCGAGACAAGGAGGAAAGAGACCCAGTACTTC. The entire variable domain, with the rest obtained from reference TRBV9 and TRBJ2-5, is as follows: DSGVTQTPKHLITATGQRVTLRCSPRSGDLSVYWYQQSLDQGLQFLIQYYNGEERAKGNILERFSAQQFPDLHSELNLSSLELGDSALYFCASSETRRKETQYFGPGTRLLVL.